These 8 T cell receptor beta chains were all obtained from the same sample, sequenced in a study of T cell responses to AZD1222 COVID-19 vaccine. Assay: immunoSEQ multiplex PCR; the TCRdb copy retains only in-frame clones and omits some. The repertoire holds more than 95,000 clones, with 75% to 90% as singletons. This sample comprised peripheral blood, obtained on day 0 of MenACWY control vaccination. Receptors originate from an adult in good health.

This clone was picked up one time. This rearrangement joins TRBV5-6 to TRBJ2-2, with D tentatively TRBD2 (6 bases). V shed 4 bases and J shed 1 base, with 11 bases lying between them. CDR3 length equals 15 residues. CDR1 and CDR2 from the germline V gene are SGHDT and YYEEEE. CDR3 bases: TGTGCCAGCAGCCCGGGAGCGGGGAACACCGGGGAGCTGTTTTTT. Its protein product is CASSPGAGNTGELFF.

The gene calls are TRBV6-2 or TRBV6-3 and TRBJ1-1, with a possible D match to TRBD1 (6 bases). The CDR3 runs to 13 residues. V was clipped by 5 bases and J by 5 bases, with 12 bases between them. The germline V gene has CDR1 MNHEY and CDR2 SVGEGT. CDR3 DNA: TGTGCCAGCAGTCAGACAGGTCGGACTGAAGCTTTCTTT. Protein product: CASSQTGRTEAFF.

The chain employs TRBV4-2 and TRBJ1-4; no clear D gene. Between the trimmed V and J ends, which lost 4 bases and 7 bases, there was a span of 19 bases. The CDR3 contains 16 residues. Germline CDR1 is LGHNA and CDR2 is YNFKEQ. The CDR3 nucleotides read TGTGCCAGCAGCCGGAGGGAGGTAGTCCGGGCTGAAAAACTGTTTTTT. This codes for CASSRREVVRAEKLFF.

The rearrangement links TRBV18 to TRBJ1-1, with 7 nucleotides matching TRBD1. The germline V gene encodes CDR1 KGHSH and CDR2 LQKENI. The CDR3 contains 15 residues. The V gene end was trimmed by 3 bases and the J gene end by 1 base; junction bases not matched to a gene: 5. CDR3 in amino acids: CASSPLQGPNTEAFF. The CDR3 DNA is TGTGCCAGCTCACCCTTACAGGGGCCGAACACTGAAGCTTTCTTT.

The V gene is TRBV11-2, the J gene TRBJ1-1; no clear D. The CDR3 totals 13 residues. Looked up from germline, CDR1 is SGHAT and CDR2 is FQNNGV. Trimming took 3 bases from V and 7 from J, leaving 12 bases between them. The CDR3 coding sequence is TGTGCCAGCAGCTTCAACGACTTCGGTGAAGCTTTCTTT. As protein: CASSFNDFGEAFF.

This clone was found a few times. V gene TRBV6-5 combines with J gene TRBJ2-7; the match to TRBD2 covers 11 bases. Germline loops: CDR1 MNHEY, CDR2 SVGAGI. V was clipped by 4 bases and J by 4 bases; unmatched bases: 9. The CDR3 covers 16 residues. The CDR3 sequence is CASSSSPGTSGYEQYF. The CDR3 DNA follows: TGTGCCAGCAGTTCGAGCCCCGGGACTAGCGGTTACGAGCAGTACTTC.

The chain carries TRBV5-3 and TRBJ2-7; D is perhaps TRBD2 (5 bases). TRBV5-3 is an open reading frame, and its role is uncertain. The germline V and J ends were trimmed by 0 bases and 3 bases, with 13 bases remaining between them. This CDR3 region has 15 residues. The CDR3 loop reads CARSLDPGVYYEQYF. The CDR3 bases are TGTGCCAGAAGCTTGGATCCCGGGGTGTACTACGAGCAGTACTTC.

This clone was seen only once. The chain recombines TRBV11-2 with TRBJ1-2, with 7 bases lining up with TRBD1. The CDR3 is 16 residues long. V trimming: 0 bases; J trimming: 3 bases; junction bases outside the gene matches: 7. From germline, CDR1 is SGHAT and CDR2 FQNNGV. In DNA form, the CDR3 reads TGTGCCAGCAGCTTAGAGACAGGGCGCACGTACTATGGCTACACCTTC. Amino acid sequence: CASSLETGRTYYGYTF.